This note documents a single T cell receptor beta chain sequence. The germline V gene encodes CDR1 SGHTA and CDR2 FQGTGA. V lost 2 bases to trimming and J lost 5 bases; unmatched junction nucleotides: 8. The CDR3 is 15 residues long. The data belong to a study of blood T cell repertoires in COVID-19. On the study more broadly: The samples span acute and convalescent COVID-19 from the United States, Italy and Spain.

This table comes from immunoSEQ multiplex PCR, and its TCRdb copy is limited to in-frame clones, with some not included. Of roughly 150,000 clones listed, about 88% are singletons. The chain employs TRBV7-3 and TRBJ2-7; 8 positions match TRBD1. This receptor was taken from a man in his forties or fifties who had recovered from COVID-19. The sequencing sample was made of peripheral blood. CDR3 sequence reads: CASSLYPGQGNEQYF. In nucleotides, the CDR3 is TGTGCCAGCAGCTTATACCCCGGACAGGGCAACGAGCAGTACTTC.